The 23 T cell receptor beta chains below come from one sample, sequenced in a study of blood T cells in healthy people across ages. With a J-beta primer mix and a sample-barcoded 5' primer, a second PCR ran roughly 7 to 11 cycles. One entry per CDR3 protein results from TCRdb running MiXCR on the 5' RACE reads. Seen here are around 1,000,000 distinct CDR3 sequences, about two fifths observed once, and the top ten hold about 12%. The sample comprised blood. All receptors come from a man aged 18 to 30 in good health.

This clonotype showed up just a few times. The CDR3 region is CASYGGGAWPQHF. In DNA form, the CDR3 reads TGTGCCAGCTACGGAGGAGGAGCTTGGCCCCAGCATTTT. The V and J genes are TRBV2 and TRBJ1-5; D call uncertain. Germline V lookup: CDR1 SNHLY, CDR2 FYNNEI. V was pared by 8 bases and J by 9 bases, with 17 bases between. This CDR3 comprises 13 residues.

This clonotype came up a few times. The chain carries TRBV20-1 and TRBJ1-5; D is undetermined. Germline-derived CDR1 and CDR2 are DFQATT and SNEGSKA (reference sequence). Trimming left V 2 bases short and J 1 base short, with 9 bases between. This CDR3 comprises 14 residues. The CDR3 DNA follows: TGCAGTGCTAGACACTCGGACAGCAATCAGCCCCAGCATTTT. Protein product: CSARHSDSNQPQHF.

This clonotype was seen a handful of times. The genes are TRBV20-1 and TRBJ1-6; 7 bases align to TRBD1. With 3 bases clipped from V and 7 bases from J, the junction kept 9 bases outside the gene matches. CDR1 is DFQATT, CDR2 SNEGSKA, per germline (reference sequence). CDR3 size: 15 residues. The CDR3 sequence is CSASSSGGINSPLHF. DNA for the CDR3: TGCAGTGCTAGTAGCTCAGGGGGAATAAATTCACCCCTCCACTTT.

The rearrangement joins TRBV4-1 to TRBJ1-4; D unclear. The CDR3 has 15 amino acids. Germline V CDR1 and CDR2: MGHRA, YSYEKL. V dropped 4 bases and J dropped 3 bases, with 12 bases sitting between them. CDR3 bases: TGCGCCAGCAGCCGAGATGGGATCTCTAATGAAAAACTGTTTTTT. Translating it yields CASSRDGISNEKLFF.

This clonotype was counted between two and nine times. The chain combines TRBV7-2 with TRBJ2-1; D is perhaps TRBD1 (7 bases). V was pared by 5 bases and J by 4 bases, with 15 bases between. From germline, CDR1 is SGHTA and CDR2 FQGNSA. The CDR3 spans 15 residues. CDR3 bases: TGTGCCAGCAGCCTGCAGGGGGGCCTGTACAATGAGCAGTTCTTC. This sequence encodes CASSLQGGLYNEQFF.

In its sample, this clonotype was seen many times. The chain has TRBV3-1 and TRBJ2-7; 7 bases align to TRBD1. Germline lookup yields CDR1 LGHDT and CDR2 YNNKEL (reference sequence). The CDR3 is 14 residues long. V gave up 3 bases and J gave up 0 bases; unmatched junction bases: 2. This CDR3 is CASSHGTASYEQYF. The DNA of the CDR3 is TGTGCCAGCAGCCATGGGACAGCCTCCTACGAGCAGTACTTC.

V is TRBV7-2 and J is TRBJ1-2; 10 bases fit TRBD1. Unmatched junction bases numbered 8, after V lost 3 bases and J lost 4 bases. The CDR3 consists of 16 residues. Germline V gives CDR1 SGHTA, CDR2 FQGNSA. The CDR3 is CASSLQGQGPIYGYTF. CDR3 DNA: TGTGCCAGCAGCTTGCAGGGACAGGGGCCTATCTATGGCTACACCTTC. The full variable domain, completed using reference TRBV7-2 and TRBJ1-2, is GAGVSQSPSNKVTEKGKDVELRCDPISGHTALYWYRQSLGQGLEFLIYFQGNSAPDKSGLPSDRFSAERTGGSVSTLTIQRTQQEDSAVYLCASSLQGQGPIYGYTFGSGTRLTVV.

This clonotype was observed a few times. This sequence joins TRBV6-6 and TRBJ2-5; the D is unclear. The CDR3 spans 11 residues. From germline, CDR1 is MNHNY and CDR2 SVGAGI (reference sequence). V dropped 8 bases and J dropped 5 bases, with 9 bases sitting between them. The chain's CDR3 is CASGSSETQYF. The CDR3 nucleotides read TGTGCCAGCGGGTCCAGTGAGACCCAGTACTTC.

The V gene is TRBV9, the J gene TRBJ2-5, with a weak D call TRBD2 (6 bases). Deletions cut 4 bases from V and 2 bases from J, with 15 bases between. The CDR3 sequence is 15 residues long. Germline V lookup: CDR1 SGDLS, CDR2 YYNGEE. The CDR3 DNA reads TGTGCCAGCAGCCCCCGGGACTTAGTTCAAGAGACCCAGTACTTC. This codes for CASSPRDLVQETQYF.

This clonotype appeared many times. V usage is TRBV12-3 or TRBV12-4 and J usage is TRBJ1-1; D is unclear. V lost 3 bases and J lost 1, with 9 bases in between. This CDR3 spans 14 amino acids. The CDR3 coding sequence is TGTGCCAGCAGTTTTAGAGCAGGGAACACTGAAGCTTTCTTT. It codes for CASSFRAGNTEAFF.

This clonotype was counted a few times. The rearrangement joins TRBV6-4 to TRBJ1-5, with D perhaps TRBD1 (5 bases). V gave up 6 bases and J gave up 0 bases, with 12 bases separating them. The CDR3 totals 15 residues. Germline assignment: CDR1 MRHNA and CDR2 SNTAGT. The CDR3 sequence: CASRTTANSNQPQHF. The CDR3, as DNA: TGTGCCAGCAGAACGACAGCTAATAGCAATCAGCCCCAGCATTTT.

This clonotype was counted a single time. The junction shows a germline mismatch at one end, possibly a read error. The V gene is TRBV20-1, the J gene TRBJ2-1; 7 bases are a match to TRBD1. From germline, CDR1 is DFQATT and CDR2 SNEGSKA (reference sequence). The CDR3 is made up of 15 amino acids. The CDR3 loop is CSAITGDSSHNEQFF. CDR3 DNA: TGCAGTGCTATCACTGGGGACAGCTCCCACAATGAGCAGTTCTTC.

The CDR3, as DNA: TGTGCCAGCAGCTTAGGTATGGGTATCGGGGCGTACTCCTACAATGAGCAGTACTTC. This sequence encodes CASSLGMGIGAYSYNEQYF. V and J are TRBV7-8 and TRBJ2-1; D tentatively fits TRBD1 or TRBD2 (5 bases each). Judging by the DNA end, TRBJ2-7 fits better; the J call may be wrong. From germline, CDR1 is SGHVS and CDR2 FQNEAQ. The CDR3 extends over 19 amino acids.

The chain employs TRBV29-1 and TRBJ1-1; 10 bases are shared with TRBD1. Trimming took 7 bases from V and 6 from J; bases not matched to a gene: 5. This CDR3 is 12 amino acids long. In germline, CDR1 is SQVTM, CDR2 ANQGSEA. DNA of the CDR3: TGCAGCGGCCGGGACAGGGGCTCTGAAGCTTTCTTT. It encodes CSGRDRGSEAFF. The variable domain in full, completed from reference TRBV29-1 and TRBJ1-1, reads SAVISQKPSRDICQRGTSLTIQCQVDSQVTMMFWYRQQPGQSLTLIATANQGSEATYESGFVIDKFPISRPNLTFSTLTVSNMSPEDSSIYLCSGRDRGSEAFFGQGTRLTVV.

The chain carries TRBV7-2 and TRBJ1-1, with D tentatively TRBD1 (5 bases). The V end was cut by 6 bases, the J end by 2 bases, with 16 bases between. Germline CDR1 reads SGHTA; CDR2 reads FQGNSA. CDR3 length equals 15 residues. The CDR3 region is CASRPRGPTNTEAFF. The CDR3 region has the DNA TGTGCCAGCAGACCTAGGGGTCCTACCAACACTGAAGCTTTCTTT.

This clonotype turned up a few times. V is TRBV4-2 and J is TRBJ1-1; no clear D gene. V was cut by 5 bases and J by 6 bases, with 19 bases left in between. The CDR3 runs to 15 residues. CDR1 and CDR2 from the germline V gene are LGHNA and YNFKEQ. The CDR3 DNA reads as TGTGCCAGCAGCGCGAGCCGAGCCCTCCAGGCTGAAGCTTTCTTT. Its protein product is CASSASRALQAEAFF.

This clonotype occurred a few times. The rearrangement uses TRBV2 and TRBJ2-3; 7 bases are a match to TRBD1. The CDR3 spans 14 residues. CDR1 SNHLY and CDR2 FYNNEI come from the germline V gene. Germline trimming cut 8 bases from V and 2 bases from J; bases unmatched to any gene: 7. CDR3 in amino acids: CASGPDRFTDTQYF. For the CDR3, the DNA is TGTGCCAGCGGCCCGGACAGGTTCACAGATACGCAGTATTTT. The whole variable domain, remainder taken from reference TRBV2 and TRBJ2-3, is EPEVTQTPSHQVTQMGQEVILRCVPISNHLYFYWYRQILGQKVEFLVSFYNNEISEKSEIFDDQFSVERPDGSNFTLKIRSTKLEDSAMYFCASGPDRFTDTQYFGPGTRLTVL.

This chain connects TRBV7-3 to TRBJ2-5; the D gene could be TRBD1 or TRBD2 (5 bases each). The CDR3 is made up of 13 amino acids. V dropped 4 bases and J dropped 12 bases, with 18 bases sitting between them. Looked up from germline, CDR1 is SGHTA and CDR2 is FQGTGA. The CDR3 reads CASSSRGTGKKYF. The CDR3 DNA sequence: TGTGCCAGCAGCTCCAGAGGGACCGGTAAAAAGTACTTC.

The genes are TRBV7-2 and TRBJ2-7, with D possibly TRBD2 on 6 matching bases. Germline loops: CDR1 SGHTA, CDR2 FQGNSA. The CDR3 loop spans 13 amino acids. The V end lost 1 base, the J end lost 6 bases, and 10 bases lay between the germline ends. The chain's CDR3 is CASSLEQEGEQYF. CDR3 coding DNA: TGTGCCAGCAGCTTAGAACAGGAGGGCGAGCAGTACTTC.

This clonotype turned up a few times. The chain carries TRBV20-1 and TRBJ1-2; 10 nucleotides agree with TRBD1. CDR3 length equals 12 residues. The V gene's germline CDR1 is DFQATT and CDR2 SNEGSKA (reference sequence). J lost 8 bases, V lost 6 bases, and 6 bases had no gene match. CDR3 residues: CSAAGTGEGYTF. The CDR3 DNA reads as TGCAGTGCGGCCGGGACAGGGGAAGGCTACACCTTC.

V gene TRBV7-9 combines with J gene TRBJ2-1; 7 bases line up with TRBD2. This CDR3 has 13 residues. Per germline, CDR1 SEHNR and CDR2 FQNEAQ (reference sequence). V lost 2 bases, J lost 8 bases, and 3 bases stayed unmatched. CDR3 loop: CASSLRGGDEQFF. The CDR3 DNA reads as TGTGCCAGCAGCTTACGCGGGGGAGATGAGCAGTTCTTC.

V gene TRBV6-5 combines with J gene TRBJ1-5; D uncertain. Trimming shortened V by 6 bases and J by 0 bases, and 12 bases separated the two germline ends. Germline V gives CDR1 MNHEY, CDR2 SVGAGI. This CDR3 spans 15 amino acids. CDR3 DNA sequence: TGTGCCAGCAGCCACCGACGAGATAGCAATCAGCCCCAGCATTTT. Protein: CASSHRRDSNQPQHF.

This sequence joins TRBV2 and TRBJ2-1, with D maybe TRBD1 (6 bases). Per the germline V gene, CDR1 is SNHLY and CDR2 is FYNNEI. V dropped 1 base and J dropped 4 bases, with 14 bases sitting between them. This CDR3 is built from 16 residues. The chain's CDR3 is CASSEETGSVYNEQFF. The CDR3 nucleotides read TGTGCCAGCAGTGAAGAGACAGGAAGCGTTTACAATGAGCAGTTCTTC. Using reference TRBV2 and TRBJ2-1 for the parts outside the CDR3, the full variable domain is EPEVTQTPSHQVTQMGQEVILRCVPISNHLYFYWYRQILGQKVEFLVSFYNNEISEKSEIFDDQFSVERPDGSNFTLKIRSTKLEDSAMYFCASSEETGSVYNEQFFGPGTRLTVL.